The entry below gives a single T cell receptor (beta chain) sequence along with its context. Its antigen is as yet unknown. Method: immunoSEQ multiplex PCR; TCRdb's copy keeps in-frame clones and lacks some. The sample contains about 110,000 clones, 90% of which appear only once. The data belong to a study of a mutant IDH1 vaccine in newly diagnosed glioma. Study background: Patients, over weeks 1, 3, 5, 7, 11, 15, 19 and 23, received a total of eight vaccinations. Standard pretreatment was either radiotherapy, temozolomide, or, for most, radiochemotherapy with temozolomide.

Germline assignment: CDR1 MGHRA and CDR2 YSYEKL. The CDR3 covers 13 residues. V was pared by 4 bases and J by 8 bases, with 11 bases between. Specified time point: week 11, during vaccination. Each dose of the vaccine consisted of 300 ug of mutant IDH1 20-mer peptide, with topical imiquimod. Donors' newly diagnosed IDH1-mutant WHO grade 3 or 4 astrocytomas lacked nuclear ATRX. General study findings and limits: There were vaccine-induced immune responses in about 93% of the patients.

The sample in question was PBMCs, obtained from a glioma patient whose treatment included an IDH1 peptide vaccine. The sequence was collected from a woman aged 50 to 60 with glioma. V gene TRBV4-1 combines with J gene TRBJ1-4, with D unresolved. CDR3 sequence: CASSPRTSEKLFF. CDR3 nucleotide sequence: TGCGCCAGCAGCCCTCGGACGAGCGAAAAACTGTTTTTT.